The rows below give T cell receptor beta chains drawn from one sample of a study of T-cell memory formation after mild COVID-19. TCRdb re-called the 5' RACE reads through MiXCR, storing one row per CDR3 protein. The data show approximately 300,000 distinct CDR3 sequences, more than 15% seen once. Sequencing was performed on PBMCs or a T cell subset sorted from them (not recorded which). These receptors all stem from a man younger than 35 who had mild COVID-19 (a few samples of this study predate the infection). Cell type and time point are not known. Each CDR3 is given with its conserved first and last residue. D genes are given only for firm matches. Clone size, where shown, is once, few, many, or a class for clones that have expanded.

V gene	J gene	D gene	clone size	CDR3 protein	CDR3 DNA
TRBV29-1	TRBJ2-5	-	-	CSVLRETQYF	TGCAGCGTTTTGCGGGAGACCCAGTACTTC
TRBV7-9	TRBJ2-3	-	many	CASSRQGRGGLDTQYF	TGTGCCAGCAGTCGACAGGGGCGGGGGGGCCTTGATACGCAGTATTTT
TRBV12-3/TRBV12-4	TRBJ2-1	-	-	CALSPVYNEQFF	TGTGCCTTATCCCCGGTCTACAATGAGCAGTTCTTC
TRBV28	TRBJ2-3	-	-	CASSFGGGPFTDTQYF	TGTGCCAGCAGTTTTGGAGGGGGGCCTTTCACAGATACGCAGTATTTT
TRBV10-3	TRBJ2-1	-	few	CAISPPGGPPNNEQFF	TGTGCCATCAGTCCCCCCGGGGGGCCCCCAAACAATGAGCAGTTCTTC
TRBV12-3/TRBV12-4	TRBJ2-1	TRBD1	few	CASSFADRVPYNEQFF	TGTGCCAGCAGTTTTGCCGACAGGGTCCCCTACAATGAGCAGTTCTTC
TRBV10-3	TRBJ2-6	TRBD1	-	CAISASPGQSFSGANVLTF	TGTGCCATCAGTGCCTCCCCGGGACAGTCCTTCTCTGGGGCCAACGTCCTGACTTTC
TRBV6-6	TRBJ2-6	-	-	CASTTIAVYSGANVLTF	TGTGCCAGCACCACAATTGCTGTATACTCTGGGGCCAACGTCCTGACTTTC
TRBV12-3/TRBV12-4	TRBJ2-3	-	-	CASTPGRMADTQYF	TGTGCCAGCACCCCGGGACGGATGGCAGATACGCAGTATTTT
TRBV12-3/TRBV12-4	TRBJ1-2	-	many	CASSLWGRANYGYTF	TGTGCCAGCAGCTTATGGGGGAGAGCTAACTATGGCTACACCTTC
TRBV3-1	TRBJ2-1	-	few	CASSHGWNEQFF	TGTGCCAGCAGCCACGGGTGGAATGAGCAGTTCTTC
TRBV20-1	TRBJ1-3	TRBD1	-	CSAMTGGNTIYF	TGCAGTGCTATGACAGGGGGAAACACCATATATTTT
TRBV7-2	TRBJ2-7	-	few	CASSQDISHEQYF	TGTGCCAGCAGCCAGGACATTTCCCACGAGCAGTACTTC
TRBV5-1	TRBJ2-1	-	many	CASSLEGRNEQFF	TGCGCCAGCAGCTTGGAGGGGCGCAATGAGCAGTTCTTC
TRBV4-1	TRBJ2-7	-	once	CASSLPANPYEQYF	TGCGCCAGCAGCCTGCCGGCTAACCCCTACGAGCAGTACTTC
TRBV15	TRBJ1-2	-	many	CATSRDREGYRGYTF	TGTGCCACCAGCAGAGATCGGGAGGGGTACCGTGGCTACACCTTC
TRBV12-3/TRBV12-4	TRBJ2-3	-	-	CASIGVLSTDTQYF	TGTGCCAGCATCGGAGTCTTATCCACAGATACGCAGTATTTT
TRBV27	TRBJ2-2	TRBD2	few	CASSLSSGGAGELFF	TGTGCCAGCAGTTTATCTAGCGGGGGGGCCGGGGAGCTGTTTTTT
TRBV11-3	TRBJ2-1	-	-	CASGRQGGKGQFF	TGTGCCAGCGGTCGACAGGGCGGGAAGGGGCAGTTCTTC
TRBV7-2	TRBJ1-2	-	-	CASSWAGGRDYGYTF	TGTGCCAGCAGCTGGGCTGGAGGGAGGGACTATGGCTACACCTTC
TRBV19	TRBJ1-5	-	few	CASDQGLLLVGSSNQPQHF	TGTGCCAGTGACCAGGGGTTATTGCTCGTTGGATCGAGCAATCAGCCCCAGCATTTT
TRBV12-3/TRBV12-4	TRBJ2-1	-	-	CASSLRGGGTYNEQFF	TGTGCCAGCAGTTTAAGAGGAGGGGGGACGTACAATGAGCAGTTCTTC
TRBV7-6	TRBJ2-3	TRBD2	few	CASSLVTSETDTQYF	TGTGCCAGCAGCTTAGTGACTAGCGAAACAGATACGCAGTATTTT
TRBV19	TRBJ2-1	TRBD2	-	CASRLAGASNEQFF	TGTGCCAGTAGGCTAGCGGGGGCCTCCAATGAGCAGTTCTTC
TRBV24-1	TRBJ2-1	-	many	CATSDSDSGPHNEQFF	TGTGCCACCAGTGACAGCGACAGCGGCCCCCACAATGAGCAGTTCTTC
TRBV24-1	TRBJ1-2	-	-	CATSETSQDIYGYTF	TGTGCCACCAGTGAAACCTCGCAGGATATCTATGGCTACACCTTC
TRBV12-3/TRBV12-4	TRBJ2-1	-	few	CASSLGTTYSYNEQFF	TGTGCCAGCAGTTTAGGGACCACGTACTCCTACAATGAGCAGTTCTTC
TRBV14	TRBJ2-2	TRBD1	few	CASSRTGGYTGELFF	TGTGCCAGCAGCAGGACAGGGGGGTACACCGGGGAGCTGTTTTTT
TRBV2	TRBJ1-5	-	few	CASRDSQSQPQHF	TGTGCCAGCAGGGACAGCCAGAGTCAGCCCCAGCATTTT
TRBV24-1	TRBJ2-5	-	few	CATSDGSAGKETQYF	TGTGCCACCAGTGATGGAAGCGCAGGGAAAGAGACCCAGTACTTC
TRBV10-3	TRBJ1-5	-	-	CAISESIAGAGQPQHF	TGTGCCATCAGTGAGTCGATAGCAGGGGCAGGTCAGCCCCAGCATTTT
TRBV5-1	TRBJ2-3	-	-	CASSLTVPDTQYF	TGCGCCAGCAGCTTGACCGTTCCTGATACGCAGTATTTT
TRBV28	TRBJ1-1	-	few	CASSLRRQANTEAFF	TGTGCCAGCAGCCTACGACGACAGGCGAACACTGAAGCTTTCTTT
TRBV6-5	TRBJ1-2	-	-	CASSYTPGYGYTF	TGTGCCAGCAGTTACACACCAGGCTATGGCTACACCTTC
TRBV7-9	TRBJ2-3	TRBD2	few	CASSSTRAGASTDTQYF	TGTGCCAGCAGCTCGACACGAGCGGGGGCCTCCACAGATACGCAGTATTTT
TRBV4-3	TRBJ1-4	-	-	CASSQDSGGGREKLFF	TGCGCCAGCAGCCAAGATTCTGGCGGGGGGCGAGAAAAACTGTTTTTT
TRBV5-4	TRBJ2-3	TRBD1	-	CASSLPGQGTDTQYF	TGTGCCAGCAGCTTGCCCGGACAGGGAACAGATACGCAGTATTTT
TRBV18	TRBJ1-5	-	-	CASSRDVGRQPQHF	TGTGCCAGCTCACGGGACGTAGGTAGACAGCCCCAGCATTTT